This TCR beta chain was sequenced during a study of cytomegalovirus exposure and HLA in healthy donors. V lost 0 bases to trimming and J lost 0 bases; unmatched junction nucleotides: 5. Germline V CDR1 and CDR2: MNHNS, SASEGT. This CDR3 comprises 17 residues. The PCR contained 60 Vbeta and 13 Jbeta primers. Some clones are missing from TCRdb's copy, which holds only in-frame ones; the method was immunoSEQ multiplex PCR. Seen here are around 170,000 clones, over 70% observed once, and the top ten hold 4.5% to 6%. The clonotype comes from a man in his forties in good health and CMV-seronegative. Sequences were obtained from PBMCs. The gene calls are TRBV6-1 and TRBJ2-4; the match to TRBD1 covers 7 bases. CDR3: CASSEATGPIAKNIQYF. Written as DNA, the CDR3 is TGTGCCAGCAGTGAAGCGACAGGGCCGATAGCCAAAAACATTCAGTACTTC.